The T cell receptor (beta chain) described here comes from a study of control samples from healthy donors and cancer patients. The table came from immunoSEQ multiplex PCR; TCRdb's copy has only in-frame clones and leaves some out. Among roughly 130,000 clones listed, 90% were seen once. The junction had 4 bases not matched to a gene; V was cut back by 0 bases and J by 4 bases. Germline assignment: CDR1 LGHDT and CDR2 YNNKEL (reference sequence). This CDR3 has 16 residues. The chain is built from TRBV3-1 (or the pseudogene TRBV3-2) and TRBJ2-3, with TRBD1 identical over 10 bases. The specimen was blood. The clonotype comes from a man aged 18 to 29 in good health. CDR3 sequence (DNA): TGTGCCAGCAGCCAAGAAGGGGGACAGGGGCCAGATACGCAGTATTTT. Residues: CASSQEGGQGPDTQYF.